This T cell receptor (beta chain) was captured by sequencing in a study of shared clonotypes between healthy human individuals. Germline assignment: CDR1 PRHDT and CDR2 FYEKMQ (reference sequence). V was pared by 4 bases and J by 4 bases, with 5 bases between. The CDR3 length is 13 residues. Naive CD8 cells comprised CD45RO-negative, CCR7-positively selected cells, excluding terminally differentiated effector memory CD45RA+ cells. Sequencing was performed with immunoSEQ multiplex PCR; in TCRdb, only in-frame clones are kept and a portion is missing. The sample shows hundreds of thousands of clones, around 96% of them seen only once.

This chain uses TRBV13 with TRBJ2-6; the D is unclear. This receptor was obtained from a woman under 40 in good health. Material: naive CD8+ T cells sorted from blood. CDR3 DNA: TGTGCCAGCAGCTCCGGGGGGGCCAACGTCCTGACTTTC. It yields the protein CASSSGGANVLTF. The variable domain in full, completed from reference TRBV13 and TRBJ2-6, reads AAGVIQSPRHLIKEKRETATLKCYPIPRHDTVYWYQQGPGQDPQFLISFYEKMQSDKGSIPDRFSAQQFSDYHSELNMSSLELGDSALYFCASSSGGANVLTFGAGSRLTVL.